The present TCR beta chain was sequenced within a study of T-cell reconstitution after alpha-beta-depleted transplantation in children. Trimming pared 2 bases from V and 4 bases from J, leaving 12 bases between. The germline gives CDR1 MNHEY, CDR2 SVGAGI. The CDR3 contains 15 residues. Preparation of the TCRbeta library used unique molecular identifiers. TCRdb re-called the PCR reads through MiXCR, storing one row per CDR3 protein. Of about 340,000 distinct CDR3 sequences in the sample, about 9.3% were seen once. V and J are TRBV6-5 and TRBJ2-1; D remains ambiguous. This TCR was recovered from a human donor who donated a stem cell graft to a child with acute lymphoblastic leukemia. Here the sequenced sample was PBMCs from the stem cell graft donor, taken from the stem cell graft. The CDR3 protein is CASSYPGGLYNEQFF. The DNA of the CDR3 is TGTGCCAGCAGTTACCCGGGTGGGTTATACAATGAGCAGTTCTTC.